One and the same sample provided the 5 T cell receptor beta chains below, sequenced in a study of OX40 agonist ivuxolimab in advanced cancers. Sequencing used immunoSEQ multiplex PCR; TCRdb keeps in-frame clones, though not all of them. The repertoire holds around 100,000 clones, around nine tenths seen once, with approximately 0.34% in the top ten. Here the sequenced sample was CD4+ or CD8+ T cells sorted from blood, taken in a trial of the OX40 agonist ivuxolimab. These receptors all stem from an adult with an advanced solid tumor such as melanoma, head and neck, liver or kidney cancer.

Only a few counts were recorded for this clone. V usage is TRBV2 and J usage is TRBJ2-1; D is undetermined. The CDR3 spans 12 residues. Trimming stripped 6 bases from V and 9 bases from J, with 12 bases between. Germline CDR1 SNHLY, CDR2 FYNNEI. The CDR3 here is CASRNLRIEQFF. CDR3 nucleotides: TGTGCCAGCAGAAACCTTAGGATTGAGCAGTTCTTC.

The chain employs TRBV9 and TRBJ2-2, with 7 positions matching TRBD1. The CDR3 runs 16 residues. Germline V gives CDR1 SGDLS, CDR2 YYNGEE. The V and J ends lost 4 bases and 6 bases, in that order; junction bases with no gene match: 12. The CDR3 DNA reads TGTGCCAGCAGCCGGACAGGCCGAGATCCTCCCGGGGAGCTGTTTTTT. Translation: CASSRTGRDPPGELFF.

This sequence joins TRBV19 and TRBJ1-5, with D uncertain. The V gene's germline CDR1 is LNHDA and CDR2 SQIVND (reference sequence). Trimming left V 8 bases short and J 5 bases short, with 13 bases between. CDR3 length equals 13 residues. CDR3 DNA: TGTGCCAGTCAATCGTTCGGGGATCAGCCCCAGCATTTT. It codes for CASQSFGDQPQHF.

This chain connects TRBV7-2 to TRBJ1-2; 8 bases are shared with TRBD1. The CDR3 totals 12 residues. Germline-derived CDR1 and CDR2 are SGHTA and FQGNSA. V was pared by 5 bases and J by 8 bases, with 4 bases of the junction left unmatched. The CDR3 DNA follows: TGTGCCAGCAGCCCAGGGGGCCAAGGCTACACCTTC. Its protein product is CASSPGGQGYTF.

This rearrangement joins TRBV6-6 to TRBJ2-7, with TRBD1 matching 9 bases. The germline gives CDR1 MNHNY, CDR2 SVGAGI (reference sequence). Germline trimming cut 6 bases from V and 5 bases from J; bases unmatched to any gene: 14. This CDR3 comprises 16 residues. CDR3 amino acids: CASRPRTGAGHDEQYF. DNA of the CDR3: TGTGCCAGCAGACCACGGACAGGGGCCGGCCACGACGAGCAGTACTTC.